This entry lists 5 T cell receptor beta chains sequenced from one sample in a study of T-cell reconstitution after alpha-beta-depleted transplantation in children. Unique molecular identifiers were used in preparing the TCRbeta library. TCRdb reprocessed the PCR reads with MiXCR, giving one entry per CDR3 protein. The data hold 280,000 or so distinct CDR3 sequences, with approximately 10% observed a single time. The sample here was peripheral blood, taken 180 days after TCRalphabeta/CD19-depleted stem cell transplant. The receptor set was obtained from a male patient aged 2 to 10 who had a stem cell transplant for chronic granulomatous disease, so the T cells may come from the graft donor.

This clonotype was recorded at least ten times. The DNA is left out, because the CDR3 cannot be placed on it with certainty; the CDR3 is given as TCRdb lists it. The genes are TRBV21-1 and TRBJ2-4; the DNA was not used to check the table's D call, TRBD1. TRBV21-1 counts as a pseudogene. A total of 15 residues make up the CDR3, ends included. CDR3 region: CASSKWSWGRGIQYF.

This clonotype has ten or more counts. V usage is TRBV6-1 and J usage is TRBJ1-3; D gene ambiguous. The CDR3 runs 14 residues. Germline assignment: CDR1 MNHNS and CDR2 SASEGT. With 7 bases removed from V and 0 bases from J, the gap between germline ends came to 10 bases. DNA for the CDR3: TGTGCCAGCACCTCCGCGTTCTCTGGAAACACCATATATTTT. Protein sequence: CASTSAFSGNTIYF.

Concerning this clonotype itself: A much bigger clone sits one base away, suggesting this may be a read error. The CDR3 bases are TGTGCCAGCAGCTTAGCGGGGACAGCGTATGGCGACACCTTC. This sequence encodes CASSLAGTAYGDTF. The genes are TRBV7-9 and TRBJ1-2, with 7 bases matching TRBD1. The germline V gene encodes CDR1 SEHNR and CDR2 FQNEAQ (reference sequence). The CDR3 is made up of 14 amino acids.

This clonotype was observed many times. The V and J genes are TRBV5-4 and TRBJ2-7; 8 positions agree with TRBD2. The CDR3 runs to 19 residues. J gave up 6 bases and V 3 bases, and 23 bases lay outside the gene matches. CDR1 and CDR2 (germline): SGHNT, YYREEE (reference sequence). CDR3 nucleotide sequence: TGTGCCAGCAGCTCCCCACCCCGATCGACGGTACTAGCGGTACGCGAGCAGTACTTC. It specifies CASSSPPRSTVLAVREQYF.

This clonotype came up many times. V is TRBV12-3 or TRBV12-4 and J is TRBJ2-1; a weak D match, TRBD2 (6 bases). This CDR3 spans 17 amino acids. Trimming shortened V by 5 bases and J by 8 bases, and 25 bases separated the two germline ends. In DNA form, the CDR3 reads TGTGCCAGCAGTCCAAGGTTGGTTAGCGGACCCGTCTATGAGCAGTTCTTC. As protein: CASSPRLVSGPVYEQFF.